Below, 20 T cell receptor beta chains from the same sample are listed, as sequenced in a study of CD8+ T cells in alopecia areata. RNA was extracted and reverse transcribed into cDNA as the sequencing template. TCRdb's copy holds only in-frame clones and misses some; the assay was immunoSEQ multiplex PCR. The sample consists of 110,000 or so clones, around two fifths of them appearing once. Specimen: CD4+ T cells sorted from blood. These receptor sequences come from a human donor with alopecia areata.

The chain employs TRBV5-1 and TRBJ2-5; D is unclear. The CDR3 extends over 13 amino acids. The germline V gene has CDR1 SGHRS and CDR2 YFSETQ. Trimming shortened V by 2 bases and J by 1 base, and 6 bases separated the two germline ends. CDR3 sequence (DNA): TGCGCCAGCAGCTTCGGGCCCCAAGAGACCCAGTACTTC. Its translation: CASSFGPQETQYF.

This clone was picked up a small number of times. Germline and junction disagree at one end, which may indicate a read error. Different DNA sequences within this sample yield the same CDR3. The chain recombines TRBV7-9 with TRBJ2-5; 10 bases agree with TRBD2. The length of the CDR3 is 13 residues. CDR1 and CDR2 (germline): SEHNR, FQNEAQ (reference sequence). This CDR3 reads CASSLAGVETQYF. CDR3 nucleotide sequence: TGTGCCAGCAGCCTAGCGGGAGTAGAGACCCAGTACTTC.

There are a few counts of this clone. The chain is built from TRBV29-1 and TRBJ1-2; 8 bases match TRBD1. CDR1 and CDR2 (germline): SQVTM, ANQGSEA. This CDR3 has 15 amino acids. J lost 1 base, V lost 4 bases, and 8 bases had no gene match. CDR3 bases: TGCAGCGTTGCCCGACCGGGACAGGATAACTATGGCTACACCTTC. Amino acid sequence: CSVARPGQDNYGYTF.

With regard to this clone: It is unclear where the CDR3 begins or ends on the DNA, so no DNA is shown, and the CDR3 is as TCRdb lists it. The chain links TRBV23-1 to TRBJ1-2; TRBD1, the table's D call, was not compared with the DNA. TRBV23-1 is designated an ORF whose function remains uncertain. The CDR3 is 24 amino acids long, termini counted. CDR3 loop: CASSQSTDRGGYTFGSGTLGGYTF.

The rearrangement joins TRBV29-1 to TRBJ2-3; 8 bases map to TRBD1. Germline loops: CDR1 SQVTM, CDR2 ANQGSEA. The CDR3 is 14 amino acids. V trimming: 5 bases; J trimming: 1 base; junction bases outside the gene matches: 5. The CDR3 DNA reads TGCAGCGTTCATTCCAGGGGGCGCACAGATACGCAGTATTTT. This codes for CSVHSRGRTDTQYF.

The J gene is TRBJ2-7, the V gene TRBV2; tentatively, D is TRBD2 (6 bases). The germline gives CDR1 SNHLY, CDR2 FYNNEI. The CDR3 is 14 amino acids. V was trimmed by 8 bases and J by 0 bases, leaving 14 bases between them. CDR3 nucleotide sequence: TGTGCCAGCCAGCTAGCGTCTAGCTCCTACGAGCAGTACTTC. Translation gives CASQLASSSYEQYF.

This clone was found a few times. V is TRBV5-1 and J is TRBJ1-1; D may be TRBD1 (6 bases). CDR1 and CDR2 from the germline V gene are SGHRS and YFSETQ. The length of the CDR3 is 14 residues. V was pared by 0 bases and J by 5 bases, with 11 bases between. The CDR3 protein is CASSLDGGFTEAFF. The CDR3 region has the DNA TGCGCCAGCAGCTTGGACGGGGGCTTTACTGAAGCTTTCTTT.

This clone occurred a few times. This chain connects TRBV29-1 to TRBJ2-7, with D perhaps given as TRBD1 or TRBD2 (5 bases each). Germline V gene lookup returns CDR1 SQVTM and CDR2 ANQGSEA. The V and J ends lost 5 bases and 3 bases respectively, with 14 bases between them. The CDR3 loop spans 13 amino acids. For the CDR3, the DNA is TGCAGCGTTTTCAAAGGGACCAACTACGAGCAGTACTTC. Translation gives CSVFKGTNYEQYF.

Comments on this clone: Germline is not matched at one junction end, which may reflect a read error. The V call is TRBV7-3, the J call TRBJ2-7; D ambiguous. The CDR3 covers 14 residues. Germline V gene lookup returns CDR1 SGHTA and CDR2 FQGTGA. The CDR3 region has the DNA TGTGCCAGCAGCGCTAGGGCATCCTCCCACGAGCAGTACTTC. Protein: CASSARASSHEQYF.

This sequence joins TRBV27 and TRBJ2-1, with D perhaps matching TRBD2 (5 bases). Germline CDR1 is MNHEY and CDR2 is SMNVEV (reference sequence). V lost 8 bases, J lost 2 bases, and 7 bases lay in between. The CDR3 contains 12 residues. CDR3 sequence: CASFSAYNEQFF. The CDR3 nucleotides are TGTGCCAGCTTTAGCGCCTACAATGAGCAGTTCTTC.

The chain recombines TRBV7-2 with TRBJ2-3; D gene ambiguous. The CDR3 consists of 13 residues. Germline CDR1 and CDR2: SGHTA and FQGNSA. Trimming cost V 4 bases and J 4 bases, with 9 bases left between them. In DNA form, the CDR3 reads TGTGCCAGCAGCTCCGTGATACCAGATACGCAGTATTTT. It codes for CASSSVIPDTQYF.

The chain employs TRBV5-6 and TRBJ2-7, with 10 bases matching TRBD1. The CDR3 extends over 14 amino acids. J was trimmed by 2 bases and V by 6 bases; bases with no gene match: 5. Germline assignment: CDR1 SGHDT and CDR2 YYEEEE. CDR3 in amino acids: CASTKGQGAYEQYF. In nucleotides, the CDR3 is TGTGCCAGCACCAAAGGACAGGGGGCCTACGAGCAGTACTTC.

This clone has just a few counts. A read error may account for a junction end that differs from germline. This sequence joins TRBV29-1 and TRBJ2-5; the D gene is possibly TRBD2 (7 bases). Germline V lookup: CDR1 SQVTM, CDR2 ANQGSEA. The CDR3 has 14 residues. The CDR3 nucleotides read TGCAGCATTGACATCGGGGGGCTTCAAGAGACCCAGTACTTC. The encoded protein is CSIDIGGLQETQYF.

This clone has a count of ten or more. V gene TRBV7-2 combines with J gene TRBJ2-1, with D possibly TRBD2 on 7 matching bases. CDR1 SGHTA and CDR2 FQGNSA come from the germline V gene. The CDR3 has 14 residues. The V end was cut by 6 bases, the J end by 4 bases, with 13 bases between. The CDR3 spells CASRRGQAYNEQFF. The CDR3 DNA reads TGTGCCAGCAGGCGGGGGCAGGCGTACAATGAGCAGTTCTTC.

CDR3 coding DNA: TGTGCCTGGAGGCAGTTCTATGGCTACACCTTC. As protein: CAWRQFYGYTF. V is TRBV30 and J is TRBJ1-2; the D is unclear. The V gene lost 3 bases and the J gene lost 4 bases, with 6 bases spanning the gap. Germline-derived CDR1 and CDR2 are GTSNPN and SVGIG (reference sequence). There are 11 residues in the CDR3.

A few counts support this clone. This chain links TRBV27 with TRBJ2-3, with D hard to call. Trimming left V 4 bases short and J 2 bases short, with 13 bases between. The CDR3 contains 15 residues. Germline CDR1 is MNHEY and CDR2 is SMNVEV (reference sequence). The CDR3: CASSSFGTFTDTQYF. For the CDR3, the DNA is TGTGCCAGCAGTTCCTTTGGAACATTCACAGATACGCAGTATTTT.

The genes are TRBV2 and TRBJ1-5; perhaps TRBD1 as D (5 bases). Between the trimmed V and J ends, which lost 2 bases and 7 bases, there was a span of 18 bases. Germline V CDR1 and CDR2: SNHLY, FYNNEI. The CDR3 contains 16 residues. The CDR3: CASSENLWGVGQPQHF. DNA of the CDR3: TGTGCCAGCAGTGAAAATCTGTGGGGGGTGGGACAGCCCCAGCATTTT. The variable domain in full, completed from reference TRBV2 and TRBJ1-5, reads EPEVTQTPSHQVTQMGQEVILRCVPISNHLYFYWYRQILGQKVEFLVSFYNNEISEKSEIFDDQFSVERPDGSNFTLKIRSTKLEDSAMYFCASSENLWGVGQPQHFGDGTRLSIL.

The CDR3 region is CASSLGLIEQFF. The CDR3 nucleotides are TGCGCCAGCAGCTTGGGACTAATTGAGCAGTTCTTC. The chain links TRBV5-1 to TRBJ2-1; maybe TRBD2 (5 bases). The CDR3 extends over 12 amino acids. CDR1 SGHRS and CDR2 YFSETQ come from the germline V gene. V lost 0 bases to trimming and J lost 9 bases, with 7 bases between them.

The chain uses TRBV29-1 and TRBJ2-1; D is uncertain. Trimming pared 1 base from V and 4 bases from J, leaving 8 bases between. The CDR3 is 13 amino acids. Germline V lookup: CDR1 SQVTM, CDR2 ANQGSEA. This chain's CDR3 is CSVEGTVYNEQFF. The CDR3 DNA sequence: TGCAGCGTTGAAGGGACGGTTTACAATGAGCAGTTCTTC.

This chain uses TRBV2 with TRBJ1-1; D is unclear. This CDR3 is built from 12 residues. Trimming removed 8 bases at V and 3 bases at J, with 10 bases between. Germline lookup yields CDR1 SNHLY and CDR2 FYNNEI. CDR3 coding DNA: TGTGCCAGCGCCGGGTGGGACACTGAAGCTTTCTTT. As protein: CASAGWDTEAFF.